The entry that follows covers one TCR beta chain sequence. Its antigen is not identified. TCRdb called the 5' RACE reads again in MiXCR, with one record for every CDR3 protein. The data show about 310,000 distinct CDR3 sequences, 3.6% seen once. The sample belongs to a study of T cells after yellow fever vaccination. Study-wide findings and caveats: CD4 and CD8 compartments shared a small share of clonotypes, likely from convergent recombination. In FACS-sorted repertoires, abundant clonotypes from the bulk population could appear as contaminants. Subsequent booster samples again held most clones from primary vaccination (just under 98% CD4, 85% to 90% CD8).

V dropped 9 bases and J dropped 5 bases, with 8 bases sitting between them. The CDR3 loop spans 11 amino acids. The chain is built from TRBV12-3 or TRBV12-4 and TRBJ2-1, with D unclear. This TCR derives from a man younger than 30 who received the YFV17D yellow fever vaccine. Specimen: PBMCs, collected on the day of the yellow fever booster vaccination. CDR3 DNA sequence: TGTGCCAGGTCCGGCAACAATGAGCAGTTCTTC. Its translation is CARSGNNEQFF.